This is a list of T cell receptor beta chains from one sample in a study of blood T cell repertoires in COVID-19. The assay was immunoSEQ multiplex PCR, and TCRdb's table has in-frame clones only and misses some. The table has 220,000 or so clones, roughly 89% seen once. The source material was PBMCs or T cells enriched from blood (not recorded which). The receptors derive from a man aged 25-45 years who had been exposed to COVID-19. CDR3s include the opening cysteine and the closing phenylalanine or tryptophan. The order of the fields is J gene, clone size, D gene, V gene, CDR3 DNA, CDR3 protein. The D gene is left open where the match is weak. Expanded clones are given a class, and other clones once, few, many or no size at all.

TRBJ2-7,-,-,TRBV6-5,TGTGCCGGAGGACGGACCTACGAGCAGTACTTC,CAGGRTYEQYF
TRBJ2-1,once,TRBD1,TRBV6-5,TGTGCCAGCAGTCGACAGGGGGTGGAGGAGCAGTTCTTC,CASSRQGVEEQFF
TRBJ1-2,-,-,TRBV4-1,TGCGCCAGCAGCCAAGATGTCAGAATAACATATGGCTACACCTTC,CASSQDVRITYGYTF
TRBJ1-2,-,TRBD1,TRBV9,TGTGCCAGCAGCGTAGAAGGGACAGACATGGGCTACACCTTC,CASSVEGTDMGYTF
TRBJ2-5,-,-,TRBV6-5,TGTGCCAGCAGTTACGGGACTCAAGAGACCCAGTACTTC,CASSYGTQETQYF
TRBJ2-5,-,-,TRBV4-1,TGCGCCAGCAGCCAAGATCTCCCGACACCGGCGGAGACCCAGTACTTC,CASSQDLPTPAETQYF
TRBJ1-5,-,-,TRBV27,TGTGCCAGCAGTCTGACTGCAAATCAGCCCCAGCATTTT,CASSLTANQPQHF
TRBJ1-3,-,-,TRBV4-3,TGCGCCAGCAGCCAAGATTTAGCGGGGGCTGCCGGAAACACCATATATTTT,CASSQDLAGAAGNTIYF
TRBJ1-1,-,TRBD1,TRBV5-1,TGCGCCAGCAGCTTTGCCGGGACAGGGAGTACGGCTGAAGCTTTCTTT,CASSFAGTGSTAEAFF
TRBJ1-2,-,TRBD1,TRBV5-1,TGCGCCAGTGGGACAGACTATGGCTACACCTTC,CASGTDYGYTF
TRBJ2-1,once,-,TRBV5-1,TGCGCCAGTCGAGGGCAGGTGGGGGCGAATGAGCAGTTCTTC,CASRGQVGANEQFF
TRBJ2-7,-,-,TRBV27,TGTGCCAGCAGTAAACGGGCCAGGGGCTACGAGCAGTACTTC,CASSKRARGYEQYF
TRBJ2-2,-,-,TRBV25-1,TGTGCCAGCGGCCACCAGAACACCGGGGAGCTGTTTTTT,CASGHQNTGELFF
TRBJ2-1,once,TRBD2,TRBV10-1,TGCGCCAGCAGTGCCGTAGTAGCGGGGGCCTACAATGAGCAGTTCTTC,CASSAVVAGAYNEQFF
TRBJ1-4,once,-,TRBV14,TGTGCCAGCAGCCTCCGACAGGATATTAATGAAAAACTGTTTTTT,CASSLRQDINEKLFF
TRBJ2-7,-,TRBD1,TRBV11-2,TGTGCCAGCAGCTTAAGACAGGGGCTATACGAGCAGTACTTC,CASSLRQGLYEQYF
TRBJ2-3,-,TRBD2,TRBV28,TGTGCCAGCAGTTCCCTAGCGGGGGGCGGCACAGATACGCAGTATTTT,CASSSLAGGGTDTQYF